These 7 T cell receptor beta chains share one sample of origin, sequenced in a study of post-analysis software for immune sequencing data. cDNA libraries of TCR beta carried unique molecular identifiers. In TCRdb, the PCR reads were re-called with MiXCR into one record per CDR3 protein. Of around 190,000 distinct CDR3 sequences in the sample, approximately 30% were seen once. The antigens these receptors bind are not known. Findings of the study overall: Controls had lower frequencies than patients of about 5 TRBV segments, which included TRBV5-6, TRBV5-1 and TRBV20-1.

Sequencing used blood. The receptors stem from a girl between 2 and 17 years old with multiple sclerosis.

There are a few counts of this clonotype. A read error is possible here, since a much larger clone lies one base away. V is TRBV20-1 and J is TRBJ2-5; 11 nucleotides agree with TRBD2. The J call may be faulty, since TRBJ2-7 better matches the DNA end. The CDR3 contains 14 residues. The germline V gene encodes CDR1 DFQATT and CDR2 SNEGSKA (reference sequence). The DNA for the CDR3 is TGCAGTGCAAACATACTAGCGGGAGCCGACGAGCAGTACTTC. As protein: CSANILAGADEQYF.

The chain joins TRBV20-1 to TRBJ2-4, with TRBD2 identical over 8 bases. Trimming cost V 2 bases and J 10 bases; bases outside gene matches: 7. The germline V gene encodes CDR1 DFQATT and CDR2 SNEGSKA (reference sequence). This CDR3 spans 13 amino acids. The CDR3 DNA follows: TGCAGTGCTAGATCTTCGGGGGGGAATATTCAGTACTTC. Protein sequence: CSARSSGGNIQYF.

This rearrangement joins TRBV5-1 to TRBJ2-5; D gene ambiguous. Germline CDR1 is SGHRS and CDR2 is YFSETQ. Trimming left V 1 base short and J 4 bases short, with 14 bases between. The CDR3 has 15 amino acids. The CDR3 loop reads CASSLQSPGRETQYF. CDR3 sequence (DNA): TGCGCCAGCAGCTTGCAGTCCCCGGGCCGAGAGACCCAGTACTTC. The whole variable domain, filled in from reference TRBV5-1 and TRBJ2-5, reads KAGVTQTPRYLIKTRGQQVTLSCSPISGHRSVSWYQQTPGQGLQFLFEYFSETQRNKGNFPGRFSGRQFSNSRSEMNVSTLELGDSALYLCASSLQSPGRETQYFGPGTRLLVL.

Ten or more counts support this clonotype. The rearrangement uses TRBV6-1 and TRBJ2-5, with TRBD2 as a possible D gene (7 bases). The CDR3 length is 17 residues. Trimming removed 6 bases from V and 0 bases from J, with 20 bases in between. The germline V gene encodes CDR1 MNHNS and CDR2 SASEGT. The CDR3 here is CASSRSIRGGYQETQYF. CDR3 coding DNA: TGTGCCAGCAGCCGGTCTATTAGGGGGGGTTACCAAGAGACCCAGTACTTC.

The chain uses TRBV7-2 and TRBJ1-6, with D uncertain. From germline, CDR1 is SGHTA and CDR2 FQGNSA. Between the trimmed V and J ends, which lost 1 base and 10 bases, there was a span of 11 bases. The CDR3 runs to 14 residues. The CDR3 DNA is TGTGCCAGCAGCTTAGTGGAGAGTACATCACCCCTCCACTTT. It encodes CASSLVESTSPLHF.

This clonotype was observed a handful of times. The chain carries TRBV6-6 and TRBJ1-4; D may be TRBD1 (5 bases). V gave up 6 bases and J gave up 6 bases, with 11 bases separating them. CDR3 length: 13 amino acids. Germline V gene lookup returns CDR1 MNHNY and CDR2 SVGAGI (reference sequence). The CDR3: CASSRVFDEKLFF. The CDR3 nucleotides are TGTGCCAGCAGCAGGGTTTTTGATGAAAAACTGTTTTTT.

This clonotype was counted ten times or more. The V call is TRBV9, the J call TRBJ2-7; 7 bases agree with TRBD1. Trimming took 4 bases from V and 6 from J; bases not matched to a gene: 10. The CDR3 is made up of 14 amino acids. Looked up from germline, CDR1 is SGDLS and CDR2 is YYNGEE. Here the CDR3 reads CASSIGTDRGEQYF. The DNA for the CDR3 is TGTGCCAGCAGCATCGGGACAGATCGTGGCGAGCAGTACTTC.